This TCR beta chain was profiled in a study of CD8 T cells in Susac syndrome. Findings and limits, study-wide: CD4+ T cell repertoires in Susac syndrome exhibited no evidence of clonal expansion.

Random-hexamer reverse transcription was applied to roughly 0.5 to 1 ug RNA. TCRdb reanalysed the immunoSEQ multiplex PCR reads using MiXCR and keeps one entry per CDR3 protein. The sample lists under 200,000 distinct CDR3 sequences, 90% to 95% seen once, with approximately 0.09% in the top ten. V lost 6 bases to trimming and J lost 0 bases, with 11 bases between them. Germline V lookup: CDR1 SGHTA, CDR2 FQGTGA. The CDR3 covers 14 residues. This clonotype has just a few counts. The antigen is not known. The chain carries TRBV7-3 and TRBJ1-2; possible D gene TRBD1, 6 bases. The sequence was collected from a human donor with Susac syndrome. Sequencing input: CD4+ T cells from PBMCs. The CDR3 spells CASSPDSTNYGYTF. The CDR3 DNA follows: TGTGCCAGCAGTCCGGACAGCACTAACTATGGCTACACCTTC.